These T cell receptor beta chains were read from a single sample in a study of blood T cell repertoires in COVID-19. Data came from immunoSEQ multiplex PCR; TCRdb stores just in-frame clones and leaves some out. This sample carries about 240,000 clones, just under 85% of them seen once, and the ten largest clones take approximately 10%. What was sequenced was peripheral blood. The receptor source for this set is a woman older than 75 with acute or convalescent COVID-19. The CDR3 runs from the conserved cysteine through the conserved F or W. Fields, in order: J gene, V gene, D gene, clone size, CDR3 protein, CDR3 DNA. D genes are given only for firm matches. Size values are once, few and many counts, or a class for expanded clones, and some rows have none.

TRBJ2-3,TRBV5-1,TRBD2,.,CASSLEGGADTQYF,TGCGCCAGCAGCTTGGAGGGAGGGGCGGATACGCAGTATTTT
TRBJ2-1,TRBV7-6,TRBD1,.,CASSAFPGQGVYNEQFF,TGTGCCAGCAGCGCGTTTCCGGGACAGGGGGTTTACAATGAGCAGTTCTTC
TRBJ1-1,TRBV18,.,.,CASSPYRSENTEAFF,TGTGCCAGCTCACCCTACAGGTCAGAGAACACTGAAGCTTTCTTT
TRBJ2-1,TRBV4-1,TRBD1,.,CASSHLGQGAFNEQFF,TGCGCCAGCAGCCACCTGGGACAGGGGGCTTTCAATGAGCAGTTCTTC
TRBJ1-1,TRBV2,.,.,CASSLDRGVTEAFF,TGTGCCAGCAGTCTCGACCGGGGGGTCACTGAAGCTTTCTTT
TRBJ1-6,TRBV5-6,TRBD1,.,CASSFGGGTGLESPLHF,TGTGCCAGCAGCTTCGGTGGGGGGACAGGACTGGAGTCACCCCTCCACTTT
TRBJ2-5,TRBV7-3,.,.,CASSLVGPAGALGGTQYF,TGTGCCAGCAGCTTGGTGGGCCCGGCAGGGGCCCTAGGAGGGACCCAGTACTTC
TRBJ2-1,TRBV3-1/TRBV3-2,.,.,CASSQKRQGQFYNEQFF,TGTGCCAGCAGCCAAAAAAGGCAGGGGCAATTCTACAATGAGCAGTTCTTC
TRBJ1-1,TRBV9,.,.,CASSVRSHPNTEAFF,TGTGCCAGCAGCGTGAGGAGCCACCCGAACACTGAAGCTTTCTTT
TRBJ2-3,TRBV11-2,TRBD2,.,CASSLSRGGATDTQYF,TGTGCCAGCAGCTTGTCCCGGGGGGGCGCCACAGATACGCAGTATTTT
TRBJ2-3,TRBV19,TRBD2,.,CASKLRKRGGCDTQYF,TGTGCCAGTAAGTTGAGGAAGCGGGGGGGGTGCGATACGCAGTATTTT
TRBJ2-6,TRBV24-1,.,once,CATSDAQVSGANVLTF,TGTGCCACCAGTGATGCCCAGGTTTCTGGGGCCAACGTCCTGACTTTC
TRBJ2-5,TRBV15,.,.,CATSRDRLQGEETQYF,TGTGCCACCAGCAGAGATCGACTACAGGGAGAGGAGACCCAGTACTTC
TRBJ2-3,TRBV18,.,.,CASSPDTATDTQYF,TGTGCCAGCTCACCGGACACGGCCACAGATACGCAGTATTTT
TRBJ1-2,TRBV11-2,TRBD1,once,CASSLAGTGSNYGYTF,TGTGCCAGCAGCTTAGCAGGGACAGGGTCGAACTATGGCTACACCTTC
TRBJ1-3,TRBV6-5,TRBD1,once,CASSPSWDRGNTIYF,TGTGCCAGCAGTCCTTCTTGGGACAGGGGAAACACCATATATTTT
TRBJ1-6,TRBV2,TRBD1,.,CASIRDSAPLHF,TGTGCCAGCATAAGGGACAGCGCACCCCTCCACTTT
TRBJ2-3,TRBV27,.,.,CASTGTHTDTQYF,TGTGCCTCAACCGGGACTCACACAGATACGCAGTATTTT
TRBJ2-6,TRBV24-1,.,.,CATSDRTVSGANVLTF,TGTGCCACCAGTGATCGGACAGTCTCTGGGGCCAACGTCCTGACTTTC
TRBJ2-2,TRBV5-4,.,.,CASSLAGGGELFF,TGTGCCAGCAGCTTAGCTGGCGGCGGGGAGCTGTTTTTT
TRBJ1-2,TRBV5-4,TRBD1,few,CASSFMDRVYGYTF,TGTGCCAGCAGCTTCATGGACAGGGTCTATGGCTACACCTTC
TRBJ1-5,TRBV6-1,.,.,CASSEGLGYSNQPQHF,TGTGCCAGCAGTGAAGGGCTGGGCTATAGCAATCAGCCCCAGCATTTT
TRBJ1-3,TRBV27,.,once,CASTPGGKPGNTIYF,TGTGCCAGCACCCCGGGGGGGAAGCCTGGAAACACCATATATTTT
TRBJ1-4,TRBV3-1/TRBV3-2,.,.,CASSQDHREGLREKLFF,TGTGCCAGCAGCCAAGATCACCGGGAGGGTCTCCGCGAAAAACTGTTTTTT
TRBJ1-4,TRBV2,.,.,CASRYLSEKLFF,TGTGCCAGCAGGTACCTTAGTGAAAAACTGTTTTTT
TRBJ1-5,TRBV7-2,.,once,CASSLDSNQPQHF,TGTGCCAGCAGCTTGGACTCGAATCAGCCCCAGCATTTT
TRBJ2-7,TRBV7-9,TRBD2,.,CASSLARTSGGPYGQYF,TGTGCCAGCAGCTTAGCCCGGACTAGCGGGGGACCCTACGGGCAGTACTTC
TRBJ2-2,TRBV2,.,.,CASSRELNTGELFF,TGTGCCAGCAGTCGGGAGTTAAACACCGGGGAGCTGTTTTTT
TRBJ1-5,TRBV19,.,once,CASSAGWQSNQPQHF,TGTGCCAGTAGCGCGGGGTGGCAGTCCAATCAGCCCCAGCATTTT
TRBJ2-3,TRBV12-3/TRBV12-4,.,few,CASSFGGTDTQYF,TGTGCCAGCAGTTTCGGCGGGACAGATACGCAGTATTTT
TRBJ1-6,TRBV12-3/TRBV12-4,.,.,CASSSQLGSPLHF,TGTGCCAGCAGTTCCCAACTCGGTTCACCCCTCCACTTT
TRBJ2-7,TRBV2,.,.,CASKLADPTYEQYF,TGTGCCAGCAAGCTCGCGGATCCAACCTACGAGCAGTACTTC
TRBJ1-5,TRBV18,TRBD1,.,CASSPSGQGGNQPQHF,TGTGCCAGCTCACCATCCGGACAGGGAGGCAATCAGCCCCAGCATTTT
TRBJ2-1,TRBV2,.,.,CASSERLLNEQFF,TGTGCCAGCAGTGAAAGACTCCTCAATGAGCAGTTCTTC
TRBJ2-7,TRBV7-8,TRBD2,.,CASSLAGSGASFNHEQYF,TGTGCCAGCAGCTTAGCTGGTAGCGGGGCTTCGTTCAACCACGAGCAGTACTTC
TRBJ2-1,TRBV28,.,.,CASSSSPSDEQFF,TGTGCCAGCAGTTCTAGTCCCTCCGATGAGCAGTTCTTC
TRBJ2-5,TRBV13,TRBD2,.,CASAGTREETQYF,TGTGCCAGCGCCGGGACTAGAGAAGAGACCCAGTACTTC
TRBJ2-1,TRBV24-1,TRBD2,.,CATGGTSGGAPNNEQFF,TGTGCCACCGGTGGGACTAGCGGGGGGGCCCCTAACAATGAGCAGTTCTTC
TRBJ1-4,TRBV21-1,.,once,CASSKDRETNEKLFF,TGTGCCAGCAGCAAGGACAGGGAGACTAATGAAAAACTGTTTTTT
TRBJ1-6,TRBV6-5,.,.,CASRRQANSPLHF,TGTGCCAGCCGCCGACAAGCTAATTCACCCCTCCACTTT
TRBJ1-1,TRBV28,.,.,CASSLLQGSTEAFF,TGTGCCAGCAGTTTATTGCAGGGGAGCACTGAAGCTTTCTTT
TRBJ2-7,TRBV2,.,few,CASSEARGGEQYF,TGTGCCAGCAGTGAAGCGCGGGGAGGCGAGCAGTACTTC
TRBJ2-5,TRBV5-1,TRBD1,.,CASSPDRGQETQYF,TGCGCCAGCAGCCCGGACAGGGGCCAAGAGACCCAGTACTTC
TRBJ1-1,TRBV29-1,.,.,CSVDPTRGGMFTEAFF,TGCAGCGTTGACCCCACGAGGGGGGGCATGTTCACTGAAGCTTTCTTT
TRBJ2-6,TRBV18,TRBD1,once,CASSPYSGQGHSGANVLTF,TGTGCCAGCTCACCTTACTCCGGACAGGGGCACTCTGGGGCCAACGTCCTGACTTTC
TRBJ1-4,TRBV18,.,.,CASSLAPTNEKLFF,TGTGCCAGCTCACTAGCGCCAACTAATGAAAAACTGTTTTTT
TRBJ1-1,TRBV6-1,.,.,CASSESRAMNTEAFF,TGTGCCAGCAGTGAGTCCAGGGCCATGAACACTGAAGCTTTCTTT
TRBJ1-1,TRBV5-1,.,.,CASSMEAVQTEAFF,TGCGCCAGCAGCATGGAGGCGGTTCAGACTGAAGCTTTCTTT
TRBJ1-1,TRBV19,TRBD1,.,CASRGQGPPSGAFF,TGTGCCAGTAGGGGACAGGGCCCGCCCAGTGGAGCTTTCTTT
TRBJ2-2,TRBV3-1/TRBV3-2,.,.,CASSHPGTPNTGELFF,TGTGCCAGCAGCCACCCCGGGACACCGAACACCGGGGAGCTGTTTTTT
TRBJ1-2,TRBV2,.,.,CASTGENYGYTF,TGTGCCAGCACCGGGGAGAACTATGGCTACACCTTC